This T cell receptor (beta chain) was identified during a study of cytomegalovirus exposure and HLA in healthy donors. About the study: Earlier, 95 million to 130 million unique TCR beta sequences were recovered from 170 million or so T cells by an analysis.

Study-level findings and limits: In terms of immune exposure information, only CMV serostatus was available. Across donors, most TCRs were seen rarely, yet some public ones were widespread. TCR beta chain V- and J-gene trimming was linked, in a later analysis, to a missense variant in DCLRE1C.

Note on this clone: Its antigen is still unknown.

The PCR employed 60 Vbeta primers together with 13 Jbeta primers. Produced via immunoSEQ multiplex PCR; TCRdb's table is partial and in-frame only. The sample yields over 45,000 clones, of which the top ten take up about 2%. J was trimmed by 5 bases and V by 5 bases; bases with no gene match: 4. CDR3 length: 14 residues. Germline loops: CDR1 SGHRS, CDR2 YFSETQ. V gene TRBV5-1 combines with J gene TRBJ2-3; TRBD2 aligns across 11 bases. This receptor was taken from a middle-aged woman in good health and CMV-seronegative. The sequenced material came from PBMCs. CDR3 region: CASRLGLAGDTQYF. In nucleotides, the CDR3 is TGCGCCAGCAGATTAGGACTAGCGGGAGATACGCAGTATTTT.